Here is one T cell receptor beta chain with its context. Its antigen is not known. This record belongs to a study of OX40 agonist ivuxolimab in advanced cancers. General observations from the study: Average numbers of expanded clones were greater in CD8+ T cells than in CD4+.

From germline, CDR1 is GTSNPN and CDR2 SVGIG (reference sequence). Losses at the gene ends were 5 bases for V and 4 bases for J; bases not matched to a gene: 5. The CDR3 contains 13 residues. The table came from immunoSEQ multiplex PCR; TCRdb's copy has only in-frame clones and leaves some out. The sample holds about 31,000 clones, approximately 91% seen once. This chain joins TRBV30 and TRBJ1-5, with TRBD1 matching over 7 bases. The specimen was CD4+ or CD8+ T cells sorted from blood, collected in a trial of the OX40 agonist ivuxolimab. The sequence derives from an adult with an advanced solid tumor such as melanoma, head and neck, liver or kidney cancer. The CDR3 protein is CAWGQEFNQPQHF. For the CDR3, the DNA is TGTGCCTGGGGACAGGAGTTTAATCAGCCCCAGCATTTT.